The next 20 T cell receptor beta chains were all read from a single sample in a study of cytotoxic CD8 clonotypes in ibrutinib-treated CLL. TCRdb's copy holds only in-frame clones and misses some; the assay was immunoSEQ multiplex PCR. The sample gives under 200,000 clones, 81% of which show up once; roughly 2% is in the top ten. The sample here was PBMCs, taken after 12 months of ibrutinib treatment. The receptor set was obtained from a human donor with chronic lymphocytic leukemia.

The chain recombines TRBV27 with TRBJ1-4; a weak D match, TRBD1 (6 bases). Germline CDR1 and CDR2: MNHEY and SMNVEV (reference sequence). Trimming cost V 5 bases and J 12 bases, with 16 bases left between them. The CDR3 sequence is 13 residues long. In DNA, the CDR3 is TGTGCCAGCAGTCCAAGGGGCGGGGGGCAACTGTTTTTT. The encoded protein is CASSPRGGGQLFF. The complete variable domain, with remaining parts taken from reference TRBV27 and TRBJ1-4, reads EAQVTQNPRYLITVTGKKLTVTCSQNMNHEYMSWYRQDPGLGLRQIYYSMNVEVTDKGDVPEGYKVSRKEKRNFPLILESPSPNQTSLYFCASSPRGGGQLFFGSGTQLSVL.

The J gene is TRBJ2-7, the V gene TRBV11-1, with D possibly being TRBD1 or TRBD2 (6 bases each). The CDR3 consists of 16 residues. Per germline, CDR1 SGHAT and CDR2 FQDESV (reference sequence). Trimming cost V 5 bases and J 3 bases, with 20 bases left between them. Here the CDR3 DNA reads TGTGCCAGCAGCGAGACGGGGGCCCTAGCTGACTACGAGCAGTACTTC. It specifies CASSETGALADYEQYF.

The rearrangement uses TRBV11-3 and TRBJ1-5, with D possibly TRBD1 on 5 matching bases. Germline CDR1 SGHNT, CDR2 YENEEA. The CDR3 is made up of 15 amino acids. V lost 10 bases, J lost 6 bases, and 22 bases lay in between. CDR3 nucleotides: TGTGCCACCACTGGGGCCGCGGATCACGTTCAGCCCCAGCATTTT. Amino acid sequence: CATTGAADHVQPQHF.

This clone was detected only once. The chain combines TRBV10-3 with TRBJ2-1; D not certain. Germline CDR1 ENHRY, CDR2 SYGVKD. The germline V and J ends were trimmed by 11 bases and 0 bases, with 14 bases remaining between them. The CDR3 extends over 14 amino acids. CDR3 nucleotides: TGTGCCGTGACTCAAAGGAGCTCCTACAATGAGCAGTTCTTC. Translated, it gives CAVTQRSSYNEQFF.

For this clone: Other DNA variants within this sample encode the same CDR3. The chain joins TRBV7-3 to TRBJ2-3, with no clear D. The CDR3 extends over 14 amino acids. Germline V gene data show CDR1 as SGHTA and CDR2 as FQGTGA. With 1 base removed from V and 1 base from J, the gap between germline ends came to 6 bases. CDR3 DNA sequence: TGTGCCAGCAGCTTAAGACGTGGCACAGATACGCAGTATTTT. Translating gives CASSLRRGTDTQYF.

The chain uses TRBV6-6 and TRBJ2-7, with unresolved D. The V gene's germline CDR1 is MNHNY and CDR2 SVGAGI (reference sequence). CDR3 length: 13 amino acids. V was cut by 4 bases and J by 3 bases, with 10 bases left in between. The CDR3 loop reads CASSFSRSYEQYF. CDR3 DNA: TGTGCCAGCAGTTTCTCCCGCAGCTACGAGCAGTACTTC.

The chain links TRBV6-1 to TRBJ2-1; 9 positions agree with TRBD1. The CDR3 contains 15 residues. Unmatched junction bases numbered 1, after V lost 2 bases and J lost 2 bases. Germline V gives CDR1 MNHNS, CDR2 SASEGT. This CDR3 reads CASSERTGAYNEQFF. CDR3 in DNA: TGTGCCAGCAGTGAAAGGACAGGGGCCTACAATGAGCAGTTCTTC.

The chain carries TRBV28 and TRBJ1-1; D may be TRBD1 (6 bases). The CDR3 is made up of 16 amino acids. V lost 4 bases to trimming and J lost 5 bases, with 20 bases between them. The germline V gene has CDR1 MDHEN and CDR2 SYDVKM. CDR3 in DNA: TGTGCCAGCAGTTCCCCTCCGGGGGGCCCGGAGACTGAAGCTTTCTTT. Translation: CASSSPPGGPETEAFF.

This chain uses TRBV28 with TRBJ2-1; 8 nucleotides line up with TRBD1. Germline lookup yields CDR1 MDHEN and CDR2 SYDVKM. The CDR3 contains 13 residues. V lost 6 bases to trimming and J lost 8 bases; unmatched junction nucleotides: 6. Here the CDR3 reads CASRWTGSYEQFF. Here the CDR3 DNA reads TGTGCCAGCAGGTGGACAGGGAGCTATGAGCAGTTCTTC.

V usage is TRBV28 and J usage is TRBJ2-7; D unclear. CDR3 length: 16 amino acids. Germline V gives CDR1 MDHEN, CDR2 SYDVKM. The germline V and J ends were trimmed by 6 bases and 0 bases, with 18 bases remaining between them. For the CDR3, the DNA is TGTGCCAGCAGCGATTGGGAACTCCATGGCTCCTACGAGCAGTACTTC. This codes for CASSDWELHGSYEQYF. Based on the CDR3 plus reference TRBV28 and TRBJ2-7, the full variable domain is DVKVTQSSRYLVKRTGEKVFLECVQDMDHENMFWYRQDPGLGLRLIYFSYDVKMKEKGDIPEGYSVSREKKERFSLILESASTNQTSMYLCASSDWELHGSYEQYFGPGTRLTVT.

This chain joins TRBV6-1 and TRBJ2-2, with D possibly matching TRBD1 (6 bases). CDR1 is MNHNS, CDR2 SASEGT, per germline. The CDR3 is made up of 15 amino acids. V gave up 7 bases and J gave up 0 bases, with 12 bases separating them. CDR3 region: CASIGDRTNTGELFF. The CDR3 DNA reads TGTGCCAGCATAGGAGACAGGACGAACACCGGGGAGCTGTTTTTT.

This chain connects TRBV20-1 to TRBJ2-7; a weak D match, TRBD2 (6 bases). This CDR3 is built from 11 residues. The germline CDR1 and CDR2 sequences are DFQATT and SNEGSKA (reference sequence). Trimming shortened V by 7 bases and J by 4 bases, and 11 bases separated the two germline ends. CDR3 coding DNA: TGCAGTGTAGGCGGAGGGTACGAGCAGTACTTC. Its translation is CSVGGGYEQYF.

Here the CDR3 reads CASSLVQNNEKLFF. As DNA, the CDR3 is TGTGCCAGCAGCTTAGTACAGAATAATGAAAAACTGTTTTTT. V usage is TRBV7-9 and J usage is TRBJ1-4; D not certain. V was trimmed by 1 base and J by 4 bases, leaving 7 bases between them. The V gene's germline CDR1 is SEHNR and CDR2 FQNEAQ (reference sequence). The CDR3 has 14 residues.

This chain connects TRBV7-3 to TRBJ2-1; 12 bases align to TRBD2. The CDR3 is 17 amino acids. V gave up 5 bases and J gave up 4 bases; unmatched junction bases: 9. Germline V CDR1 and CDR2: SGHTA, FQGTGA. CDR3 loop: CASSLGTSGSYYNEQFF. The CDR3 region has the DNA TGTGCCAGCAGCCTTGGGACTAGCGGGTCCTATTACAATGAGCAGTTCTTC.

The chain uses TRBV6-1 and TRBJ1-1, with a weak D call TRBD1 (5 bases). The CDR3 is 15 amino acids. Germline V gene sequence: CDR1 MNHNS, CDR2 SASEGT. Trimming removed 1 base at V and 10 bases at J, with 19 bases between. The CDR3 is CASSEGGRRGYAAFF. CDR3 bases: TGTGCCAGCAGTGAAGGTGGGCGGAGGGGCTATGCAGCTTTCTTT.

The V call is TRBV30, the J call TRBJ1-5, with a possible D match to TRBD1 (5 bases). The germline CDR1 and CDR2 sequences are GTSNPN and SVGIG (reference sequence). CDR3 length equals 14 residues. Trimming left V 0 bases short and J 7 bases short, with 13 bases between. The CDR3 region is CAWSVDGGGQPQHF. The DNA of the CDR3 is TGTGCCTGGAGTGTAGACGGGGGAGGACAGCCCCAGCATTTT.

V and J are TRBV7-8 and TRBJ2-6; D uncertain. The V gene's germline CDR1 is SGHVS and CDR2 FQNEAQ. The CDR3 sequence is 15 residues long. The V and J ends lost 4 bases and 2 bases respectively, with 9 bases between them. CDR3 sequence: CASSSSVTGANVLTF. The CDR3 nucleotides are TGTGCCAGCAGCTCGTCCGTGACTGGGGCCAACGTCCTGACTTTC.

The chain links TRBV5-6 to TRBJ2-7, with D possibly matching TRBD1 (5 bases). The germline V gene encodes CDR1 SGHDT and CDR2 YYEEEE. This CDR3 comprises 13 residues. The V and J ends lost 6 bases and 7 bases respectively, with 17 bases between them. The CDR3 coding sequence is TGTGCCAGCAACGAAGCCCAGGGTTTGGAGCAGTACTTC. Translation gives CASNEAQGLEQYF.

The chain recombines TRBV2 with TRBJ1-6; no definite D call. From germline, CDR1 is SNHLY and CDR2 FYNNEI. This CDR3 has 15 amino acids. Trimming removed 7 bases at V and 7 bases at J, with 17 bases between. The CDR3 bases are TGTGCCAGCAAAGTCGGTCAGGACCGAAATTCACCCCTCCACTTT. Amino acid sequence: CASKVGQDRNSPLHF.

CDR3 sequence reads: CASSRTGEQYF. In DNA form, the CDR3 reads TGTGCCAGCAGCCGCACGGGGGAGCAGTACTTC. The J gene is TRBJ2-7, the V gene TRBV11-1, with D tentatively TRBD2 (5 bases). This CDR3 is 11 amino acids long. The ends were cut back, 5 bases at V and 7 bases at J, with 9 bases in the middle. The V gene's germline CDR1 is SGHAT and CDR2 FQDESV (reference sequence).